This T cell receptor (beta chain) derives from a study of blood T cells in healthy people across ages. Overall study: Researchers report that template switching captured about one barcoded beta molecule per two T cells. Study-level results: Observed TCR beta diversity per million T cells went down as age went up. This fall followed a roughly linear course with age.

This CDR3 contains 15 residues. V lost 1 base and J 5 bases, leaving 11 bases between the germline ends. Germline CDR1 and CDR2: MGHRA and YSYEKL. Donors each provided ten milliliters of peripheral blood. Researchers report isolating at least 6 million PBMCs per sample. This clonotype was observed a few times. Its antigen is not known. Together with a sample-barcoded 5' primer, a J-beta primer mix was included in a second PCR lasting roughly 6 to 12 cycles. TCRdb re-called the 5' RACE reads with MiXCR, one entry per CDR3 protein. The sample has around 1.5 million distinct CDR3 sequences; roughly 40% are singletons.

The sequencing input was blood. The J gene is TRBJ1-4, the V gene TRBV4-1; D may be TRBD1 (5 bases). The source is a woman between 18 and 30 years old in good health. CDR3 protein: CASSQAGGKNEKLFF. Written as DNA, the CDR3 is TGCGCCAGCAGCCAAGCTGGGGGGAAAAATGAAAAACTGTTTTTT.